The sequence of this T cell receptor (beta chain) was determined in a study of Ad26.COV2.S vaccination and SARS-CoV-2 variants (dated by TCRdb to the early 2020s). Study-level background: Donors in the vaccine arm were drawn from COV1001, a multicentre, randomized, double-blind, placebo-controlled phase I-IIa trial testing Ad26.COV2.S in healthy adults. Ad26.COV2.S was administered intramuscularly at a dose of 5x10^10 or 1x10^11 viral particles, either as one shot or as two shots given 56 days apart. The specificity and breadth of SARS-CoV-2-reactive T cell receptors after Ad26.COV2.S vaccination were assessed by TCRbeta repertoire sequencing. The TCR-sequenced set comprised about 32 samples: some 20 Ad26.COV2.S vaccine recipients, 5 placebo recipients and 8 SARS-CoV-2 convalescent individuals. Trial participants were randomized into five groups of five: low-dose or high-dose Ad26.COV2.S given once or twice, or placebo on both occasions. Blinding of investigators to trial group allocation was maintained during experiments and outcome assessment.

The immunoSEQ Assay was the method used to sequence TCRbeta CDR3 regions. After extraction, genomic DNA underwent amplification by bias-controlled multiplex PCR, followed by high-throughput sequencing. Regarding the original processing steps: To quantify the absolute abundance of every unique TCRbeta CDR3 region, sequences were collapsed and filtered. T cell fraction was estimated by normalizing TCRbeta template counts to usable DNA, with usable DNA measured through amplification of reference genes found in all nucleated cells. Repertoire TCRs were annotated as SARS-CoV-2-specific when V gene, CDR3 amino acid sequence and J gene were exactly matched to a known reactive TCR set. The reference SARS-CoV-2 TCR set came from MIRA and was filtered for enrichment in COVID-19-positive ImmuneCODE repertoires, removing public or cross-reactive TCRs. Using the MIRA antigens, annotated TCRs were further analysed by specific ORF or by position within an ORF. Breadth was defined as the number of annotated unique rearrangements divided by the total number of unique productive rearrangements, and depth was defined as the summed frequency of the annotated unique rearrangements. Two-sided Wilcoxon rank-sum tests were applied when comparing TCR breadth between groups. Here the immuneACCESS table is served through TCRdb, limited to in-frame sequences with V and J called. Missing clones are a known gap in these copies; in checked studies unresolved V genes cover under half, and the rest lacks a known reason. The DNA was the basis for D and trimming; V, J and clone size are from that table. This sample has around 320,000 clones in its table, and around 85% of those were observed once. 2% to 2.5% of the sample is taken by the ten largest.

Broader findings and caveats from the paper: After vaccination, spike-specific CD8+ and CD4+ T cell responses were reported to show substantial breadth. Vaccine and placebo recipients had comparable non-spike TCR breadth, which fits with the vaccine containing only spike. Higher spike-specific TCR breadth was observed in Ad26.COV2.S recipients than in placebo recipients (P = 0.0014). The authors noted that the TCR breadth and depth analyses may have underestimated total T cell responses. The study was not powered to compare responses between vaccine doses or regimens.

At the junction V is shortened by 3 bases and J by 5 bases; bases outside the gene matches: 6. Measured from the cysteine to the phenylalanine, the CDR3 is 14 residues long. The kept DNA is CDR3 alone, 42 bases in frame from the first base. Per the germline V gene (reference sequence), LGHDT is the CDR1 and YNNKEL is the CDR2. The sample's treatment or condition, from its label and the paper: around 19 received Ad26.COV2.S at low or high dose, single or two shots; 5 received placebo; per-sample allocation not given. Repertoires of vaccine and placebo recipients were sequenced from samples taken on day 63 after the first injection. Between 29 July and 7 August 2020, Cohort 1b enrolled about two dozen adults aged 18-55 years at one site in Boston, USA. Ad26.COV2.S consisted of a replication-incompetent adenovirus type 26 vector by which a prefusion-stabilized SARS-CoV-2 spike protein from the original Wuhan strain was expressed.

A word on this clone: The clone's antigen remains unknown. Base-call qualities are not available, and no considerably larger clone is one nucleotide away.

The sequence derives from a person between 18 and 59 years old who received the Ad26.COV2.S COVID-19 vaccine or a placebo. The sequences come from peripheral blood, collected in a trial of Ad26.COV2.S vaccine versus placebo. The chain is encoded by TRBV3-1 (or the pseudogene TRBV3-2) joined to TRBJ1-1; 7 bases in the junction line up with TRBD1. The CDR3 protein sequence reads: CASSHSTGKTEAFF. The bases read TGTGCCAGCAGCCACTCGACAGGGAAGACTGAAGCTTTCTTT.